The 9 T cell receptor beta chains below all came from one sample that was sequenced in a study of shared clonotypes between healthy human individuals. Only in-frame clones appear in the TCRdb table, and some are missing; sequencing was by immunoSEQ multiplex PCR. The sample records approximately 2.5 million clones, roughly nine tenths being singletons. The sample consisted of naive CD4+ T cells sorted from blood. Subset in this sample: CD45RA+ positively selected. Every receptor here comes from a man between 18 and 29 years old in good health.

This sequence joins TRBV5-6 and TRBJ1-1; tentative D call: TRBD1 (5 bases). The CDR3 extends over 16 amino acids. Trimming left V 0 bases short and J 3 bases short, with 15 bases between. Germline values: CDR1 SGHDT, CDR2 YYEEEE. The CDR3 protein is CASSLGLGPRDTEAFF. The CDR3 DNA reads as TGTGCCAGCAGCTTGGGTCTGGGGCCTAGGGACACTGAAGCTTTCTTT. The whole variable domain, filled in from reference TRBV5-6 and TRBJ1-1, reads DAGVTQSPTHLIKTRGQQVTLRCSPKSGHDTVSWYQQALGQGPQFIFQYYEEEERQRGNFPDRFSGHQFPNYSSELNVNALLLGDSALYLCASSLGLGPRDTEAFFGQGTRLTVV.

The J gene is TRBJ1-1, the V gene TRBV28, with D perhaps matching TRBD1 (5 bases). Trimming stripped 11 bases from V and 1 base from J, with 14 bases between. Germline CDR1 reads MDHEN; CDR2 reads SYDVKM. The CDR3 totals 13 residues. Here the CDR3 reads CAARGRANTEAFF. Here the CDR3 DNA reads TGTGCCGCCCGCGGCAGGGCGAACACTGAAGCTTTCTTT.

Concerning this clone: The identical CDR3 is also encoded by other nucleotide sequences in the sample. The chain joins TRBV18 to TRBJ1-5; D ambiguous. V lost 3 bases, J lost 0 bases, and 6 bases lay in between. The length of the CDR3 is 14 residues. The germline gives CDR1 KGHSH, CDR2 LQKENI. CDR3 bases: TGTGCCAGCTCACCGGCGGGTAGCAATCAGCCCCAGCATTTT. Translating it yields CASSPAGSNQPQHF.

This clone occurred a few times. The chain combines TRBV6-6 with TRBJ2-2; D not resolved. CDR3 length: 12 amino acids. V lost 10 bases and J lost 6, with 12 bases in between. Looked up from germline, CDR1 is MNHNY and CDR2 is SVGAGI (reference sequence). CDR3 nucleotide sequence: TGTGCCATCCTGAAGTATGCCGGGGAGCTGTTTTTT. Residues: CAILKYAGELFF.

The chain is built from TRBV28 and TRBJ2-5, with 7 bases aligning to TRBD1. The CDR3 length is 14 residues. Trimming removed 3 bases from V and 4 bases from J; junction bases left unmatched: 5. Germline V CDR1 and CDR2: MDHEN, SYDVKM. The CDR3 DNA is TGTGCCAGCAGTTTTCAGGACAGGTCAGAGACCCAGTACTTC. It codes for CASSFQDRSETQYF. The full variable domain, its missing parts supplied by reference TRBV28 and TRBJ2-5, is DVKVTQSSRYLVKRTGEKVFLECVQDMDHENMFWYRQDPGLGLRLIYFSYDVKMKEKGDIPEGYSVSREKKERFSLILESASTNQTSMYLCASSFQDRSETQYFGPGTRLLVL.

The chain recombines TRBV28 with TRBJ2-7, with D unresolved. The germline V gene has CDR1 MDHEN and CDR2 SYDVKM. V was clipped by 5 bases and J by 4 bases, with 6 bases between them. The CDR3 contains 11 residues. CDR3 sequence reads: CASSQPYEQYF. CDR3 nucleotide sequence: TGTGCCAGCAGTCAGCCTTACGAGCAGTACTTC. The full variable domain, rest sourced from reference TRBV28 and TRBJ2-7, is DVKVTQSSRYLVKRTGEKVFLECVQDMDHENMFWYRQDPGLGLRLIYFSYDVKMKEKGDIPEGYSVSREKKERFSLILESASTNQTSMYLCASSQPYEQYFGPGTRLTVT.

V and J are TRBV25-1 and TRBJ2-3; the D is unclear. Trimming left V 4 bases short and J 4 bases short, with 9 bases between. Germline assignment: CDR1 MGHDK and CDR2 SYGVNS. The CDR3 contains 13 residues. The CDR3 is CASSAPHPDTQYF. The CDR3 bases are TGTGCCAGCAGTGCCCCTCATCCAGATACGCAGTATTTT.

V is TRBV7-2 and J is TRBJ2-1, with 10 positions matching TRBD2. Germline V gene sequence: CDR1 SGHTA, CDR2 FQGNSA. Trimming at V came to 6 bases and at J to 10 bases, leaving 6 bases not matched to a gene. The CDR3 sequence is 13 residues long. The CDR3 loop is CASRAGGTGEQFF. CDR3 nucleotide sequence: TGTGCCAGCAGAGCGGGGGGGACCGGCGAGCAGTTCTTC.

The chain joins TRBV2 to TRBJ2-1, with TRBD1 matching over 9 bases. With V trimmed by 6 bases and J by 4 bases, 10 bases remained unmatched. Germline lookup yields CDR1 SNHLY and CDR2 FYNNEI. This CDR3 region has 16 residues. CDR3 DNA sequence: TGTGCCAGCAGAGTAGACGGGACAGGGAGATACAATGAGCAGTTCTTC. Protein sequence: CASRVDGTGRYNEQFF.